What follows is one TCR beta chain and its context. Antigen unknown. PCR primers comprised 60 Vbeta and 13 Jbeta primers. TCRdb's table, derived via immunoSEQ multiplex PCR, lists solely in-frame clones and lacks some. The sample lists about 200,000 clones; less than 80% were seen once. The CDR3 sequence is 15 residues long. Germline trimming cut 5 bases from V and 6 bases from J; bases unmatched to any gene: 11. Germline CDR1 and CDR2: SGHNT and YYREEE (reference sequence). The sample belongs to a study of cytomegalovirus exposure and HLA in healthy donors. General study results and limits: TCR beta chain V- and J-gene trimming was linked, in a later analysis, to a missense variant in DCLRE1C.

The gene calls are TRBV5-4 and TRBJ2-7; 10 nucleotides agree with TRBD2. The specimen was PBMCs. The sequence was obtained from a girl aged 2 to 9 in good health and CMV-seronegative. Here the CDR3 DNA reads TGTGCCAGCAGTCCACCTAGCGGGAGTCCCAGCGAGCAGTACTTC. This encodes CASSPPSGSPSEQYF. The variable domain in full, with the rest retrieved from reference TRBV5-4 and TRBJ2-7, is ETGVTQSPTHLIKTRGQQVTLRCSSQSGHNTVSWYQQALGQGPQFIFQYYREEENGRGNFPPRFSGLQFPNYSSELNVNALELDDSALYLCASSPPSGSPSEQYFGPGTRLTVT.